The clone carrying this TCR beta chain has only one observation. Its antigen is not identified. Distinct nucleotide sequences in the sample also encode this CDR3. The data stem from a study of shared clonotypes between healthy human individuals. General study results and limits: Clonotypes that were shared across a few donors made up 4.5% to 5% of naive CD4 clonotypes. Tissues were not sampled, only blood, and their repertoires likely differ. The generation probabilities recorded for non-shared clonotypes fell below those of clonotypes shared by all four donors.

Original processing notes: ImmunoSEQ yielded junction-only sequences lacking quality scores, so filtering differed. Assay: immunoSEQ multiplex PCR; the TCRdb copy retains only in-frame clones and omits some. V and J calls and clone size follow that table, whereas D and trimming were derived from the DNA. The sample yields approximately 2,000,000 clones, 90% to 95% seen once. This CDR3 has 15 amino acids. Germline assignment: CDR1 SGHTA and CDR2 FQGTGA. V lost 0 bases to trimming and J lost 3 bases; unmatched junction nucleotides: 2. Naive CD8 populations comprised CD45RO-negative cells positively selected for CCR7, excluding terminally differentiated effector memory CD45RA+ cells.

The specimen was naive CD8+ T cells from PBMCs. This TCR was sampled from a man aged 18 to 29 in good health. Some clones in this sample may be carry-over from other donors' samples. The chain combines TRBV7-3 with TRBJ2-1, with 7 bases matching TRBD2. CDR3 nucleotide sequence: TGTGCCAGCAGCTTAACGGGCGGGAGCTACAATGAGCAGTTCTTC. Translated, it gives CASSLTGGSYNEQFF.